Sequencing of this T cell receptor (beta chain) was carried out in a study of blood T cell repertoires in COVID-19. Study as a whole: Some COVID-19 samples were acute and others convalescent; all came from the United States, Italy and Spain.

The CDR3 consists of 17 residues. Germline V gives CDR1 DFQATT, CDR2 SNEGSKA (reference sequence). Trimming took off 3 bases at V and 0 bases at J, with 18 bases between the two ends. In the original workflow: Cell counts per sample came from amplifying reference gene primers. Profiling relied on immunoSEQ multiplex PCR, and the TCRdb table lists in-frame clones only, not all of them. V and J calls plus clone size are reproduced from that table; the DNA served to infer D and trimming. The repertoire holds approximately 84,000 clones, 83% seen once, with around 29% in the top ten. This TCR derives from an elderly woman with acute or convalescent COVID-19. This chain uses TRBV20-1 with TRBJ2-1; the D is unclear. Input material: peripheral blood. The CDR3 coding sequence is TGCAGTGCTAGTTCGGTTAATGCGAGAAGCTCCTACAATGAGCAGTTCTTC. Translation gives CSASSVNARSSYNEQFF.